The 18 T cell receptor beta chains in this list originate from one sample, sequenced in a study of identifying expanded T cells in peripheral blood. The method was immunoSEQ multiplex PCR; TCRdb's version includes in-frame clones alone and lacks a portion of them. Among approximately 86,000 clones listed, 85% were seen once. Specimen: blood. Receptors were obtained from a person aged 18 to 69 in good health.

The chain joins TRBV5-6 to TRBJ2-2; D possibly uses TRBD1 or TRBD2 (5 bases each). V lost 4 bases to trimming and J lost 6 bases, with 13 bases between them. The CDR3 loop spans 14 amino acids. Germline CDR1 SGHDT, CDR2 YYEEEE. The CDR3 nucleotides are TGTGCCAGCAGCCCGGGGCCCTTCCCCGGGGAGCTGTTTTTT. Translating gives CASSPGPFPGELFF.

The chain recombines TRBV9 with TRBJ1-3, with 7 nucleotides matching TRBD1. The CDR3 is 14 residues long. With V trimmed by 4 bases and J by 2 bases, 3 bases remained unmatched. Looked up from germline, CDR1 is SGDLS and CDR2 is YYNGEE. This CDR3 is CASSPTGAGNTIYF. The CDR3 DNA is TGTGCCAGCAGCCCCACAGGGGCTGGAAACACCATATATTTT.

The V and J genes are TRBV12-5 and TRBJ1-5; 9 bases fit TRBD1. The CDR3 spans 17 residues. Trimming at V came to 0 bases and at J to 7 bases, leaving 10 bases not matched to a gene. The germline V gene has CDR1 LGHNT and CDR2 FRNRAP. The CDR3 loop reads CASGLVRDRDRRQPQHF. The CDR3 nucleotides are TGTGCTAGTGGTTTGGTACGGGACAGGGATCGGAGGCAGCCCCAGCATTTT.

The chain joins TRBV18 to TRBJ1-2; D might be TRBD1 (6 bases). Germline CDR1 reads KGHSH; CDR2 reads LQKENI. With 1 base removed from V and 3 bases from J, the gap between germline ends came to 15 bases. The CDR3 length is 16 residues. This CDR3 is CASSPRQYREDYGYTF. CDR3 in DNA: TGTGCCAGCTCACCACGCCAGTACAGGGAGGACTATGGCTACACCTTC.

The chain carries TRBV28 and TRBJ2-2, with 7 positions matching TRBD1. CDR3 size: 18 residues. Per germline, CDR1 MDHEN and CDR2 SYDVKM. Trimming removed 2 bases from V and 5 bases from J; junction bases left unmatched: 14. The CDR3 nucleotides are TGTGCCAGCAGTTTAAGCAAATTGGGGCCAGGGGGAACCGGGGAGCTGTTTTTT. This gives the protein CASSLSKLGPGGTGELFF.

The chain carries TRBV10-3 and TRBJ1-3, with a tentative D call TRBD1 (5 bases). CDR3 length: 15 amino acids. The germline V gene has CDR1 ENHRY and CDR2 SYGVKD. Trimming stripped 3 bases from V and 0 bases from J, with 9 bases between. The CDR3 sequence: CAISDTRGSGNTIYF. CDR3 sequence (DNA): TGTGCCATCAGTGATACAAGGGGCTCTGGAAACACCATATATTTT.

The chain links TRBV9 to TRBJ2-3, with D perhaps TRBD2 (5 bases). From germline, CDR1 is SGDLS and CDR2 YYNGEE. Trimming left V 0 bases short and J 3 bases short, with 11 bases between. This CDR3 comprises 15 residues. CDR3 nucleotide sequence: TGTGCCAGCAGCGTAGATGTGGGCGGGACAGATACGCAGTATTTT. It encodes CASSVDVGGTDTQYF.

The chain has TRBV5-1 and TRBJ2-5, with unresolved D. CDR1 SGHRS and CDR2 YFSETQ come from the germline V gene. V was shortened by 0 bases and J by 3 bases, with 6 bases between the two germline ends. This CDR3 comprises 13 residues. The CDR3 DNA is TGCGCCAGCAGCTTGGCAGTAGAAGAGACCCAGTACTTC. Protein product: CASSLAVEETQYF.

The V gene is TRBV23-1, the J gene TRBJ2-6; a possible D gene is TRBD1 (6 bases). TRBV23-1 is recorded as an ORF, its role being uncertain. V lost 4 bases, J lost 0 bases, and 10 bases lay in between. The CDR3 sequence is 16 residues long. CDR3 nucleotides: TGCGCCAGCAGTCTAGAGGGGGACTCTGGGGCCAACGTCCTGACTTTC. Residues: CASSLEGDSGANVLTF.

The CDR3 here is CAIGPAGEQYF. CDR3 nucleotides: TGTGCCATCGGGCCCGCGGGGGAGCAGTACTTC. The rearrangement links TRBV10-3 to TRBJ2-7, with D maybe TRBD2 (6 bases). The length of the CDR3 is 11 residues. Germline values: CDR1 ENHRY, CDR2 SYGVKD. Trimming cost V 8 bases and J 7 bases, with 12 bases left between them.

This clone turned up a few times. The J gene is TRBJ1-2, the V gene TRBV18; D gene unclear. Trimming took off 2 bases at V and 2 bases at J, with 9 bases between the two ends. The CDR3 has 14 residues. The germline V gene encodes CDR1 KGHSH and CDR2 LQKENI. The CDR3 nucleotides read TGTGCCAGCTCACCAGGCAGCCCCAACTATGGCTACACCTTC. This encodes CASSPGSPNYGYTF. The entire variable domain, with the rest obtained from reference TRBV18 and TRBJ1-2, is as follows: NAGVMQNPRHLVRRRGQEARLRCSPMKGHSHVYWYRQLPEEGLKFMVYLQKENIIDESGMPKERFSAEFPKEGPSILRIQQVVRGDSAAYFCASSPGSPNYGYTFGSGTRLTVV.

The chain employs TRBV6-5 and TRBJ2-3; D uncertain. The CDR3 consists of 13 residues. Trimming took 4 bases from V and 2 from J, leaving 7 bases between them. Germline CDR1 is MNHEY and CDR2 is SVGAGI. CDR3: CASSSSYTDTQYF. CDR3 bases: TGTGCCAGCAGTTCCTCCTACACAGATACGCAGTATTTT.

V gene TRBV27 combines with J gene TRBJ1-4; D is ambiguous. This CDR3 spans 15 amino acids. Germline lookup yields CDR1 MNHEY and CDR2 SMNVEV (reference sequence). Trimming left V 6 bases short and J 6 bases short, with 17 bases between. The CDR3: CASRRLGVMDEKLFF. The CDR3 region has the DNA TGTGCCAGCAGACGACTAGGAGTGATGGATGAAAAACTGTTTTTT.

The J gene is TRBJ2-1, the V gene TRBV11-3; D is uncertain. This CDR3 spans 14 amino acids. The V end lost 3 bases, the J end lost 5 bases, and 11 bases lay between the germline ends. Germline assignment: CDR1 SGHNT and CDR2 YENEEA. CDR3 sequence (DNA): TGTGCCAGCAGCTTGACGTCAACTCACAATGAGCAGTTCTTC. The encoded protein is CASSLTSTHNEQFF.

The chain has TRBV23-1 and TRBJ1-3; weak D call: TRBD1 (5 bases). TRBV23-1 is identified as an open reading frame with a role that is uncertain. Trimming removed 7 bases at V and 0 bases at J, with 16 bases between. The CDR3 consists of 16 residues. The CDR3 DNA reads as TGCGCCAGCACACCAGGGTTTGGCGTCTCTGGAAACACCATATATTTT. The encoded protein is CASTPGFGVSGNTIYF.

This clone was seen a handful of times. The V call is TRBV6-5, the J call TRBJ1-5; 9 nucleotides line up with TRBD1. After removal of 6 bases from V and 7 bases from J, the junction contained 7 bases not matched to a gene. CDR3 length: 14 amino acids. Germline V CDR1 and CDR2: MNHEY, SVGAGI. The CDR3 is CASSPGTGKQPQHF. CDR3 DNA sequence: TGTGCCAGCAGCCCCGGGACAGGGAAACAGCCCCAGCATTTT.

The chain joins TRBV6-5 to TRBJ2-4, with 8 bases matching TRBD2. Germline V gene data show CDR1 as MNHEY and CDR2 as SVGAGI. V dropped 9 bases and J dropped 6; count of bases not matched to a gene: 7. This CDR3 comprises 13 residues. The CDR3 region is CASRSGAGNIQYF. The CDR3 nucleotides read TGTGCCAGTCGTAGCGGGGCGGGAAACATTCAGTACTTC.

CDR3: CASSLRAEAYNEQFF. DNA for the CDR3: TGTGCCAGCAGCCTCCGGGCAGAAGCCTACAATGAGCAGTTCTTC. This sequence joins TRBV5-5 and TRBJ2-1; no clear D. The CDR3 is made up of 15 amino acids. The germline CDR1 and CDR2 sequences are SGHKS and YYEKEE (reference sequence). With 4 bases removed from V and 2 bases from J, the gap between germline ends came to 13 bases.